A single sample gave rise to the 10 T cell receptor beta chains below, sequenced in a study of blood T cell repertoires in COVID-19. Profiled with immunoSEQ multiplex PCR; TCRdb holds only in-frame clones, not every one. The profile shows 56,000 or so clones, just over 85% of them singletons. Sequencing was done on a sample of peripheral blood. The receptors were sampled from a human donor in a cohort sampled during active COVID-19.

V gene TRBV9 combines with J gene TRBJ2-3; 14 bases are a match to TRBD2. V trimming: 0 bases; J trimming: 4 bases; junction bases outside the gene matches: 1. Germline V gives CDR1 SGDLS, CDR2 YYNGEE. The CDR3 sequence is 16 residues long. CDR3 sequence reads: CASSVGGLAGADTQYF. In DNA form, the CDR3 reads TGTGCCAGCAGCGTAGGGGGACTAGCGGGAGCAGATACGCAGTATTTT.

This chain joins TRBV7-9 and TRBJ1-6; 8 nucleotides line up with TRBD1. Per the germline V gene, CDR1 is SEHNR and CDR2 is FQNEAQ (reference sequence). V dropped 4 bases and J dropped 6; count of bases not matched to a gene: 5. This CDR3 has 15 amino acids. The chain's CDR3 is CASSSTGQANSPLHF. The CDR3 nucleotides read TGTGCCAGCAGCTCCACGGGACAGGCTAATTCACCCCTCCACTTT.

V and J are TRBV3-1 (or the pseudogene TRBV3-2) and TRBJ1-2; D call uncertain. Trimming stripped 0 bases from V and 6 bases from J, with 8 bases between. Per germline, CDR1 LGHDT and CDR2 YNNKEL (reference sequence). This CDR3 is built from 13 residues. The CDR3 loop reads CASSQEGSNGYTF. For the CDR3, the DNA is TGTGCCAGCAGCCAAGAGGGGAGCAATGGCTACACCTTC.

The chain is built from TRBV5-1 and TRBJ1-2, with TRBD1 matching 8 bases. CDR3 size: 13 residues. The V gene end was trimmed by 0 bases and the J gene end by 7 bases; junction bases not matched to a gene: 2. CDR1 and CDR2 from the germline V gene are SGHRS and YFSETQ. The CDR3 loop reads CASSLAGGGGYTF. CDR3 in DNA: TGCGCCAGCAGCTTGGCAGGGGGCGGTGGCTACACCTTC.

The DNA of the CDR3 is TGTGCCAGCAGCTTAAGGCTAGCGGGGGCGACCTACACAGATACGCAGTATTTT. Translation gives CASSLRLAGATYTDTQYF. The gene calls are TRBV5-4 and TRBJ2-3; 10 bases map to TRBD2. Germline V gives CDR1 SGHNT, CDR2 YYREEE (reference sequence). The CDR3 spans 18 residues. The ends lost 2 bases at V and 2 bases at J; junction bases unmatched: 11.

The J gene is TRBJ1-2, the V gene TRBV18, with a tentative D call TRBD1 (6 bases). Trimming removed 1 base at V and 0 bases at J, with 12 bases between. The CDR3 runs to 16 residues. Germline V gene data show CDR1 as KGHSH and CDR2 as LQKENI. The CDR3 loop is CASSPQLDSSNYGYTF. CDR3 nucleotide sequence: TGTGCCAGCTCACCACAGTTGGACAGCTCTAACTATGGCTACACCTTC.

This clone was found once. The chain uses TRBV19 and TRBJ1-2; 9 bases line up with TRBD1. The CDR3 extends over 16 amino acids. V lost 5 bases and J lost 4; bases outside the gene matches: 11. Germline V gene data show CDR1 as LNHDA and CDR2 as SQIVND (reference sequence). The CDR3 spells CASSPGDRDVGYGYTF. CDR3 DNA: TGTGCCAGTAGTCCCGGGGACAGGGATGTCGGCTATGGCTACACCTTC.

The rearrangement links TRBV6-6 to TRBJ1-1; no definite D call. V lost 5 bases and J lost 1, with 14 bases in between. The length of the CDR3 is 15 residues. Germline lookup yields CDR1 MNHNY and CDR2 SVGAGI (reference sequence). CDR3 DNA sequence: TGTGCCAGCAGTCGACCCGGTGGAGGGAACACTGAAGCTTTCTTT. Its protein product is CASSRPGGGNTEAFF.

The chain links TRBV5-1 to TRBJ2-5, with 8 positions matching TRBD2. Germline values: CDR1 SGHRS, CDR2 YFSETQ. The V and J ends lost 4 bases and 2 bases, in that order; junction bases with no gene match: 10. CDR3 size: 16 residues. The CDR3 loop reads CASSQTTSVGQETQYF. Here the CDR3 DNA reads TGCGCCAGCAGCCAAACGACTAGCGTGGGACAAGAGACCCAGTACTTC.

The rearrangement joins TRBV4-1 to TRBJ2-1; 8 nucleotides line up with TRBD2. The CDR3 is made up of 16 amino acids. Losses at the gene ends were 1 base for V and 5 bases for J; bases not matched to a gene: 7. Germline CDR1 MGHRA, CDR2 YSYEKL. This CDR3 is CASSQGPLAADNEQFF. CDR3 DNA: TGCGCCAGCAGCCAAGGTCCACTAGCGGCCGACAATGAGCAGTTCTTC.